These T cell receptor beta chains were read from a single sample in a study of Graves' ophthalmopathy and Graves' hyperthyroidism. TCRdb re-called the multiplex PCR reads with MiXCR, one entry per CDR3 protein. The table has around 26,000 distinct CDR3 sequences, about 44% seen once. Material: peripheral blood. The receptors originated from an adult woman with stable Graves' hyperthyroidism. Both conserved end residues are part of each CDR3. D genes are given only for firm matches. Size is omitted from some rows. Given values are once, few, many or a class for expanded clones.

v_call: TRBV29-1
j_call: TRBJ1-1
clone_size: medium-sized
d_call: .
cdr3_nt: TGCAGCGTTCAGAACTCTTGGGGCACTGAAGCTTTCTTT
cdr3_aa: CSVQNSWGTEAFF

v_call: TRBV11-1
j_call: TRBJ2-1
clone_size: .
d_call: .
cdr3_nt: TGTGTCAGCAGCACACTCTTGACCGGCCGCGAGTCCTACAATGAGCAGTTCTTC
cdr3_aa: CVSSTLLTGRESYNEQFF

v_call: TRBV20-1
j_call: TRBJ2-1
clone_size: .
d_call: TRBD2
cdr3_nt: TGCAGTGCCCATGGGACTAGCGCCCACAATGAGCAGTTCTTC
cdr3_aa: CSAHGTSAHNEQFF

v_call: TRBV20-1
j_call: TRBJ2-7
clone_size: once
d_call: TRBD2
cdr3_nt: TGCAGTGCTAGAGTGGCGGGAGACTACGAGCAGTACTTC
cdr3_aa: CSARVAGDYEQYF

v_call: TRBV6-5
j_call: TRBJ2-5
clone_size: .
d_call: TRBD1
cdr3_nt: TGTGCCAGCAGTTACCGATGGACAGGGTGGACCCAGTACTTC
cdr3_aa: CASSYRWTGWTQYF

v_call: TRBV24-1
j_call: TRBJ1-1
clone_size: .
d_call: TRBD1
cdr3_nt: TGTGCCATTAAGGACAGGCGACGTGGCACTGAAGCTTTCTTT
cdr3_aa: CAIKDRRRGTEAFF

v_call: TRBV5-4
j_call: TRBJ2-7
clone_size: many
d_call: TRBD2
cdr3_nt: TGTGCCAGCAGTATTAGCGGGGCGAGCTCCTACGAGCAGTACTTC
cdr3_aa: CASSISGASSYEQYF

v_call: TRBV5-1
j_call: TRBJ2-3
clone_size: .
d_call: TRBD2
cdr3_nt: TGCGACAGCATCCGGACCGAGCGGGGCACAGATACGCAGTTTTTT
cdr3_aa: CDSIRTERGTDTQFF

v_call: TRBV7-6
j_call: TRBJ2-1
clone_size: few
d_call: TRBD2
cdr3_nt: TGTGCCAGCAGCGCGAATAGCGGGAGAAGGGTTGAGCAGTTCTTC
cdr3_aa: CASSANSGRRVEQFF

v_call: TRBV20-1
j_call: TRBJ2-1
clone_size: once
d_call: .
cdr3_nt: TGCAGTGCCACGCGGGGATACAATGAGCAGTTCTTC
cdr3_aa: CSATRGYNEQFF

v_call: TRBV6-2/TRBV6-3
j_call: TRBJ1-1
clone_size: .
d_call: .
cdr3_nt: TGTGCCAGCAGTTACTCGAATCCGACCACTAAAGCTTTCTTT
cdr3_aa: CASSYSNPTTKAFF

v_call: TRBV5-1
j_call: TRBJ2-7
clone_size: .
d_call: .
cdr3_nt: TGCGCCAGCACCGAGCAGTACTTC
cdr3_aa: CASTEQYF

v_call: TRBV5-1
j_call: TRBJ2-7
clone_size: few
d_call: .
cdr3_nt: TGCGCCAGCAGCTTTAGATCAGGGGTCTTCAACGAGCAGTACTTC
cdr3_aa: CASSFRSGVFNEQYF

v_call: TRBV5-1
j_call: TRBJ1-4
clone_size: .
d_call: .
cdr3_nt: TGCGCCAGCAGCTTGGGGCAGGGTGGAGGTGAAAAACTGTTTTTT
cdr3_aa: CASSLGQGGGEKLFF

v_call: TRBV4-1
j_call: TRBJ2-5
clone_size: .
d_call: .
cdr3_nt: TGCGCCAGCAGCCAAGATTGGGCCCAGTACTTC
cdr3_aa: CASSQDWAQYF

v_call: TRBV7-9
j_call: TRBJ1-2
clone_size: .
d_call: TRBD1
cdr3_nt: TGTGCCAGCAGAACGGGACAGGGGGACTATGGCTACACCTTC
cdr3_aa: CASRTGQGDYGYTF

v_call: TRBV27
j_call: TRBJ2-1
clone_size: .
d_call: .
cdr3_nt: TGTGCCAGTATTAGAGCAGGGAATGAGCAGGTCTTC
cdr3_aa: CASIRAGNEQVF

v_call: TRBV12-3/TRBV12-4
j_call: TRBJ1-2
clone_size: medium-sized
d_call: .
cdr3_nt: TGTGCCAGCACCACGCCACCTAATGGCTACACCTTC
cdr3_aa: CASTTPPNGYTF

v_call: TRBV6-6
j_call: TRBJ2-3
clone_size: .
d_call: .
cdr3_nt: TGTGCCAATAAAGCGGGTGATACGCAGTATTTT
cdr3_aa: CANKAGDTQYF

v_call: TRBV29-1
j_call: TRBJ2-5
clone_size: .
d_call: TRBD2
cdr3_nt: TGCAGCGTTGGCTGGGAGGGAACAGATACGCAGTACTTC
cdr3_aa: CSVGWEGTDTQYF

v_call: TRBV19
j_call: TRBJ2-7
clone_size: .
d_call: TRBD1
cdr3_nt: TGTGCCAGTAGTATAGAAGCGACAGGGCTCTACGAGCAGTACTTC
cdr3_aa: CASSIEATGLYEQYF

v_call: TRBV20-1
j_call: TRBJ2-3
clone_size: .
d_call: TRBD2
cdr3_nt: TGCAGTGCTAGAACCCTAGCGGGAGTAAGTAGTAGCACAGATACGCAGTATTTT
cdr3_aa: CSARTLAGVSSSTDTQYF

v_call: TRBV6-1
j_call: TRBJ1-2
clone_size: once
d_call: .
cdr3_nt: TGTGCCAGCAGCCCAAAAGCTCGGGGTGTCTATGGCTACACCTTC
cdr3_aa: CASSPKARGVYGYTF

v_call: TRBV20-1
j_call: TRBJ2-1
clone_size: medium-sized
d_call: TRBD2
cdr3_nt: TGCAGTGCTAGAAGCGGGAGCCGTAGCTCCTACAATGAGCAGTTCTTC
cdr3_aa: CSARSGSRSSYNEQFF

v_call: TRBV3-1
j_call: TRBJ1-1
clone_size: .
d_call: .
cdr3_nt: TGTGCCTGCAGCCACCTAGGGCGGACTGAAGCTTTCTTT
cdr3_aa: CACSHLGRTEAFF

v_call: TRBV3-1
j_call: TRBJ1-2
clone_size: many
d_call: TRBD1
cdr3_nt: TGTGCCAGCAGAAACCGGGACAGGGGGCTTTCTAGTTATGGCTACACCTTC
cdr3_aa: CASRNRDRGLSSYGYTF

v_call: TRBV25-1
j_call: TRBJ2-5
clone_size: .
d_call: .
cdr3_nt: TGTGCCAGCAGTGACGGGGGCAACCCTGTGGAGACCCAGTACTTC
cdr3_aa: CASSDGGNPVETQYF

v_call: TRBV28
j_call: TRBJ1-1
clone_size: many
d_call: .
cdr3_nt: TGTGCCAGCAGTACCCAATACGGGGGGGAAGCTTTCTTT
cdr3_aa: CASSTQYGGEAFF

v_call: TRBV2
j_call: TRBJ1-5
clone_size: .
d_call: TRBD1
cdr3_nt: TGTGCCAGCAGTCTAAGAGAACAGGGGGCAGGTCAGCCCCAGCATTTT
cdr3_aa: CASSLREQGAGQPQHF

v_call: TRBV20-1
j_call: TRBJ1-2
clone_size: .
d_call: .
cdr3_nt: TGCAGTGCGCGACAGGCTTTTGCCTATGGCTACACCTTC
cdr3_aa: CSARQAFAYGYTF

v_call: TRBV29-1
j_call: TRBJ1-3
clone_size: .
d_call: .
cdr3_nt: TGCAGCGCATTTACCGGTCCCAGCTCTGGAAACACCATATATTTT
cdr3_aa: CSAFTGPSSGNTIYF

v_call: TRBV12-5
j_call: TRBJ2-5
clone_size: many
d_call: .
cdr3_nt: TGTGCTAGTGGTTTCGAGGGCGGGGAGACCCAGTACTTC
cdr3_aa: CASGFEGGETQYF

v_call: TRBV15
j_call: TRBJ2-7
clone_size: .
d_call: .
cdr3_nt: TGTGCCACCAGCAGACAGCACGAGGGGCAGTACTTC
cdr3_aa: CATSRQHEGQYF

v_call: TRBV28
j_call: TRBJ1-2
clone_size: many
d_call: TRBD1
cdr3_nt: TGTGCCAGCAGTTTAGTGGGACAGATTGATGGCTACACCTTC
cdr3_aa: CASSLVGQIDGYTF

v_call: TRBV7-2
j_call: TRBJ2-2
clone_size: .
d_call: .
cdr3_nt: TGTGCAAGCACCAGAGGGCTAGCGTCGGGGGAGCTGTTTTTT
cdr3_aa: CASTRGLASGELFF

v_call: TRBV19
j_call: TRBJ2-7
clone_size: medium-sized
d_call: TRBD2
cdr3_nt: TGTGCCAGTAGGCCCGGGGGTAGCGGGAGCTACGAGCAGTACTTC
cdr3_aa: CASRPGGSGSYEQYF

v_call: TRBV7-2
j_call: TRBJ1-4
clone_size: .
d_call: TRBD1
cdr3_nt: TGTGCCAGCAGCCCCCACAGGGACAGGAGCAAAAAACTGTTTTTT
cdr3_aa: CASSPHRDRSKKLFF

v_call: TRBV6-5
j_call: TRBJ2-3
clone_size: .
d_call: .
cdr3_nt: TGTGCCAACAGTTGCCGGGATACGCAGTATTTT
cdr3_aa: CANSCRDTQYF

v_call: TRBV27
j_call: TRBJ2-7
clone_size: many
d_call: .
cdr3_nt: TGTGCCAGCAGTGCTTTAGGCCTTTCGCGTGAGCAGTACTTC
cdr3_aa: CASSALGLSREQYF

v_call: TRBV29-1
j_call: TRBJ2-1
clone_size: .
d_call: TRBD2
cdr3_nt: TGCAGTGCGTTAGGACTATCGGGAGGGTCGTCCTACAATGAGCAGTTCTTC
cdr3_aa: CSALGLSGGSSYNEQFF

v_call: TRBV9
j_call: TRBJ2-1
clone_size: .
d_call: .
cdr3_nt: TGTGCCAGCAGCGACAGGGACCATAATGAGCAGTTCTTC
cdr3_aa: CASSDRDHNEQFF

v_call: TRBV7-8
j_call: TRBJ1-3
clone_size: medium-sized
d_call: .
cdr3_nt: TGTGCCAGCAGCACCTACAGGAGCTCTGGAAACACCATATATTTT
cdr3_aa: CASSTYRSSGNTIYF

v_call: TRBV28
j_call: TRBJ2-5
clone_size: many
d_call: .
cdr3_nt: TGTGCCACCCTAGGGGAGACCCAGTACTTC
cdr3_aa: CATLGETQYF

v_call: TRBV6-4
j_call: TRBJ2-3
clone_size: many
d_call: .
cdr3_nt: TGTGCCAGCAGTGCCGGGCCCTCCTTCACAGATACGCAGTATTTT
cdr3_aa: CASSAGPSFTDTQYF

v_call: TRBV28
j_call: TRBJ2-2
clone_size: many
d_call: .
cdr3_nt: TGTGCCAGCACCGGGACGGTGAACACCGGGGAGCTGTTTTTT
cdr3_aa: CASTGTVNTGELFF

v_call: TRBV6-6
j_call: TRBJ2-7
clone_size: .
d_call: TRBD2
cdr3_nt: TGTGCCAGCAGTTACAACGCGGGGGGCAGTTACGAGCAGTACTTC
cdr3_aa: CASSYNAGGSYEQYF

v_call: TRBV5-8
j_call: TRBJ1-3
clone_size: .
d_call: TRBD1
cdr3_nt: TGTGCCAGCACCTTGACAGGGGGTGGCTCTGGAAACACCATATGTTTT
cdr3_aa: CASTLTGGGSGNTICF

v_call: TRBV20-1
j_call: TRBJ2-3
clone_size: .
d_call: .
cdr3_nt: TGCAGTGCTAGCGCCTCTGGAAGGGATACGCAGTATTTT
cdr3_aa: CSASASGRDTQYF

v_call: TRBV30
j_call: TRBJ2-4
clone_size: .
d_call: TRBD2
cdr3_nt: TGTGCCTGGAGCCTCTTAGCGGGGGTAGCCAAAAACATTCAGTACTTC
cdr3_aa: CAWSLLAGVAKNIQYF

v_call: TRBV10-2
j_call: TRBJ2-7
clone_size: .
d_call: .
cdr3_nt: TGCGCCAGCGTACTTGTACAGCCCACCTACGAGCAGTACTTC
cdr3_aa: CASVLVQPTYEQYF

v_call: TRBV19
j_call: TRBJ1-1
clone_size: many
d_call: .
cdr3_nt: TGTGCCAGTAGTATAGTCCTGGGACCCACGAACACTGAAGCTTTCTTT
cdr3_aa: CASSIVLGPTNTEAFF

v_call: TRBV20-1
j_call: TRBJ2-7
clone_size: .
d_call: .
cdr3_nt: TGCAGTGCTGTCCGGGACGAGCAGTACTTC
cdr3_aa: CSAVRDEQYF

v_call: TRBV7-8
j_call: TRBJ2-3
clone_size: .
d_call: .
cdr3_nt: TGTGCCAGCAGCTTAGGGCTTAACACAGATACGCAGTATTTT
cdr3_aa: CASSLGLNTDTQYF

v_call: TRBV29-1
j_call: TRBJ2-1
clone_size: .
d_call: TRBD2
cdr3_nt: TGCAGCGCAAGGGAGGGTCCTTTACTCTACAATGAGCAGTTCTTC
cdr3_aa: CSAREGPLLYNEQFF

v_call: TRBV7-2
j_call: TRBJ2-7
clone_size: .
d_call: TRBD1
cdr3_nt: TGTGCCAGCAGCAATTCCGGGACAGGGGTCCACGAGCAGTACTTC
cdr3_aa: CASSNSGTGVHEQYF